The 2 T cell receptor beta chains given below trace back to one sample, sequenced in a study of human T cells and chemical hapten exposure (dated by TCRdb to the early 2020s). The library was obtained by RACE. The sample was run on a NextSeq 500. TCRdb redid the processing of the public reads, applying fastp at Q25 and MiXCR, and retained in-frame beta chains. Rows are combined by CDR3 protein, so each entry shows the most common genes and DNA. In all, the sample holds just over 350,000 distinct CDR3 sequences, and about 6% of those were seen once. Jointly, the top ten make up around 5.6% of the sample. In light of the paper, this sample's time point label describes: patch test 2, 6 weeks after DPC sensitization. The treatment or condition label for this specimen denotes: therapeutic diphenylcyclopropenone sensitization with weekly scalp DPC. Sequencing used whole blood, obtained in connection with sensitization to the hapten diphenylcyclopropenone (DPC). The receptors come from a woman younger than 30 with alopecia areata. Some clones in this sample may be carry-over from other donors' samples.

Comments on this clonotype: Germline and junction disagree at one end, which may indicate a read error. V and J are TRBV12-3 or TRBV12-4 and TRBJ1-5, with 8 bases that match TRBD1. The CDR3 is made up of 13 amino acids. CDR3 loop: CASRRQGIQTQHF. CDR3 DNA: TGTGCCAGCAGGAGACAGGGGATTCAGACCCAGCATTTT.

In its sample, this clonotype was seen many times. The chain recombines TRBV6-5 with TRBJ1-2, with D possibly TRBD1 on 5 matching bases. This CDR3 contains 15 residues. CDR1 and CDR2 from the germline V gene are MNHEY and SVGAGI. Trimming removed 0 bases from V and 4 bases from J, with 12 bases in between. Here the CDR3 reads CASSYSTRVGYGYTF. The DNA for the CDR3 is TGTGCCAGCAGTTACTCGACCAGGGTAGGCTATGGCTACACCTTC.